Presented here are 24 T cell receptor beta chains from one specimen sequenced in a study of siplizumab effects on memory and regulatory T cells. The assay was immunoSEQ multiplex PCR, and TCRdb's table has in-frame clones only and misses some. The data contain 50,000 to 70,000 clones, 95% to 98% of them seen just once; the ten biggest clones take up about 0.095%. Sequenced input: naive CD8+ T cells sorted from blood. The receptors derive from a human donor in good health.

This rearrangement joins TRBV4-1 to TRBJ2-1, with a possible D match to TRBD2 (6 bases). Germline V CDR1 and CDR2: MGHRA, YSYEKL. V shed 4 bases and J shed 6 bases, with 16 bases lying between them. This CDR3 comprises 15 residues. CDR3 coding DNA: TGCGCCAGCAGCCCGGGGCTAGCGTTGGCCAATGAGCAGTTCTTC. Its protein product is CASSPGLALANEQFF.

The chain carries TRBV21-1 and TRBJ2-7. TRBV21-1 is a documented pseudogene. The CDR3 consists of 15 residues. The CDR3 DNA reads TGTGCCAGCAGCAAAAGGCATATGAGCTCCTACGAGCAGTACTTC. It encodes CASSKRHMSSYEQYF.

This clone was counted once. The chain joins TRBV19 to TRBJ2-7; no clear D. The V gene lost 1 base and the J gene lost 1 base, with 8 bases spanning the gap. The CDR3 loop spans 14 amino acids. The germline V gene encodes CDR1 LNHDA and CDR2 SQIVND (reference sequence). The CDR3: CASSIGAASYEQYF. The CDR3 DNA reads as TGTGCCAGTAGTATAGGGGCAGCATCCTACGAGCAGTACTTC.

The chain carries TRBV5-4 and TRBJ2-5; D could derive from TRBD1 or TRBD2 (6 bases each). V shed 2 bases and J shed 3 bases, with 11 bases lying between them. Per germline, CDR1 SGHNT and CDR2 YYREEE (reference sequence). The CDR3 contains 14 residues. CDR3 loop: CASSFKGGKETQYF. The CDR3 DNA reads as TGTGCCAGCAGCTTTAAGGGGGGAAAAGAGACCCAGTACTTC.

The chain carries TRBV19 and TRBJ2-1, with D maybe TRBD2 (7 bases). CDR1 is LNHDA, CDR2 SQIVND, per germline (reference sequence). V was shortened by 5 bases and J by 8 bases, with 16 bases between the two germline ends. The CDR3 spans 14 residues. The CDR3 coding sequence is TGTGCCAGTAGTTGGTCGGGGGGCCTCGATGAGCAGTTCTTC. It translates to CASSWSGGLDEQFF.

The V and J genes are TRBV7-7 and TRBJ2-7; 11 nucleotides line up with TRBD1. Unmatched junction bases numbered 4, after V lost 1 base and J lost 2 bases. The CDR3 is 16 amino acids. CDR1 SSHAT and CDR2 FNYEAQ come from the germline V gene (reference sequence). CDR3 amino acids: CASSLGDRGSPYEQYF. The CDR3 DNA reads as TGTGCCAGCAGCTTAGGGGACAGGGGGAGTCCCTACGAGCAGTACTTC.

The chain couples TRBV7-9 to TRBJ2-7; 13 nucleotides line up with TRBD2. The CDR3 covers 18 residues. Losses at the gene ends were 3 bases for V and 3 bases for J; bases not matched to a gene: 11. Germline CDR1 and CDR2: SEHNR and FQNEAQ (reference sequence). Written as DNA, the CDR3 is TGTGCCAGCAGCTTCCTTCCGACTAGCGGGGGGCCCGACTACGAGCAGTACTTC. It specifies CASSFLPTSGGPDYEQYF.

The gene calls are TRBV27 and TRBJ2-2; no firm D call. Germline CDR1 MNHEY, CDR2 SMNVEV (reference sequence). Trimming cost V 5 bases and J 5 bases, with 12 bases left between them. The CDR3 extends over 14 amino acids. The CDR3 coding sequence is TGTGCCAGCAGTCTAACCGGAGATACCGGGGAGCTGTTTTTT. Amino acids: CASSLTGDTGELFF.

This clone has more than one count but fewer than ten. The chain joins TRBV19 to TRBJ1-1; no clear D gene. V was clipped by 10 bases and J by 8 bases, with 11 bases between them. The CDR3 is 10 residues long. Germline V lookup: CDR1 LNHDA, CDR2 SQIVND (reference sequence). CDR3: CATRGIEAFF. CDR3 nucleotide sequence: TGTGCCACACGAGGGATCGAAGCTTTCTTT. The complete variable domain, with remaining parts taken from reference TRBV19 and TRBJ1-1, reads DGGITQSPKYLFRKEGQNVTLSCEQNLNHDAMYWYRQDPGQGLRLIYYSQIVNDFQKGDIAEGYSVSREKKESFPLTVTSAQKNPTAFYLCATRGIEAFFGQGTRLTVV.

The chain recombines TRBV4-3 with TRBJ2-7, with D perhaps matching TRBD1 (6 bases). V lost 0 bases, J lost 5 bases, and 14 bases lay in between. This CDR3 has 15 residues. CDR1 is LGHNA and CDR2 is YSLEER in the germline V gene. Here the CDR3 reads CASSQEWGPQDEQYF. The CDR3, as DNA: TGCGCCAGCAGCCAAGAGTGGGGGCCCCAAGACGAGCAGTACTTC.

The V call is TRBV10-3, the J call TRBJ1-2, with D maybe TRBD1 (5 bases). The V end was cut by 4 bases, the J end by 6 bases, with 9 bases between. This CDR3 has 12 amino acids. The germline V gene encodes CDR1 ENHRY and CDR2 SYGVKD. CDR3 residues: CAISGGGDGYTF. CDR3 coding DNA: TGTGCCATCAGTGGTGGGGGGGATGGCTACACCTTC.

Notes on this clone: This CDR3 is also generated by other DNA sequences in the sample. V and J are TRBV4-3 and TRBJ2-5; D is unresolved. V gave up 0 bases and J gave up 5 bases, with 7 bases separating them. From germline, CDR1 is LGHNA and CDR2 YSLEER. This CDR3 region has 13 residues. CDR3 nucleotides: TGCGCCAGCAGCCAAGATGGCACGGAGACCCAGTACTTC. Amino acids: CASSQDGTETQYF.

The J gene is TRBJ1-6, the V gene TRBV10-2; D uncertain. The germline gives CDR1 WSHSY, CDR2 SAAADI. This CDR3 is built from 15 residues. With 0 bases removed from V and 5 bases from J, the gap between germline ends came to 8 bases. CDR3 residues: CASSESGVDNSPLHF. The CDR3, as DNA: TGCGCCAGCAGTGAGTCCGGGGTTGATAATTCACCCCTCCACTTT.

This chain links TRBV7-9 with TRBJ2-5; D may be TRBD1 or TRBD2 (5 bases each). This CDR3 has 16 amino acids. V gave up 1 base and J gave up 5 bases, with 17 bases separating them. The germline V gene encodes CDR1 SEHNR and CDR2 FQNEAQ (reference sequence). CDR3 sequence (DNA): TGTGCCAGCAGCTTAGAGCTTATAGGGGCGGGTGAGACCCAGTACTTC. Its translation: CASSLELIGAGETQYF.

CDR3 bases: TGCAGCGTTGAAAGGGGCACAGGGAGAGGCTACACCTTC. Amino acids: CSVERGTGRGYTF. This chain uses TRBV29-1 with TRBJ1-2, with D possibly being TRBD1 (6 bases). The germline V gene has CDR1 SQVTM and CDR2 ANQGSEA. V dropped 2 bases and J dropped 8 bases, with 15 bases sitting between them. This CDR3 spans 13 amino acids. The whole variable domain, remainder taken from reference TRBV29-1 and TRBJ1-2, is SAVISQKPSRDICQRGTSLTIQCQVDSQVTMMFWYRQQPGQSLTLIATANQGSEATYESGFVIDKFPISRPNLTFSTLTVSNMSPEDSSIYLCSVERGTGRGYTFGSGTRLTVV.

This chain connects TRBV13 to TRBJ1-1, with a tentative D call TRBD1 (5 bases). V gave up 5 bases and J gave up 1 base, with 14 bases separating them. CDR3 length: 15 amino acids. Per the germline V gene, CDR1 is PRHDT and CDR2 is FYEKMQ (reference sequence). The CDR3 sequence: CASSPANQGNTEAFF. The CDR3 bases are TGTGCCAGCAGCCCCGCTAATCAGGGGAACACTGAAGCTTTCTTT.

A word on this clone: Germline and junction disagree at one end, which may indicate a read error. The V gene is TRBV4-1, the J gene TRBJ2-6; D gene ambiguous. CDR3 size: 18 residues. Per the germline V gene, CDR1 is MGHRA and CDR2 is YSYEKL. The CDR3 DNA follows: TGCGCCAGCAGACAAGTTGAACTTCCAAGCTCTGGGGCCAACGTCCTGACTTTC. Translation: CASRQVELPSSGANVLTF.

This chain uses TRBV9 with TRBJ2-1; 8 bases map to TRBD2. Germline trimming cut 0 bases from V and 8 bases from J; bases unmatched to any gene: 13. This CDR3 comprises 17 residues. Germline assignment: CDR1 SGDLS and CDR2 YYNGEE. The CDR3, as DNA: TGTGCCAGCAGCGTAGAGAGCGGGGGCCCCATGGGAGATGAGCAGTTCTTC. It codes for CASSVESGGPMGDEQFF.

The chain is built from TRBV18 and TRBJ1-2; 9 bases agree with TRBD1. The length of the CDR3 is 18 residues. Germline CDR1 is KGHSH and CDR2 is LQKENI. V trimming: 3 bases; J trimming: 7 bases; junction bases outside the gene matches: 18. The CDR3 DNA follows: TGTGCCAGCTCACCCCCCGGGACAGGGTATACAGAAGCATTTGGCTACACCTTC. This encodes CASSPPGTGYTEAFGYTF.

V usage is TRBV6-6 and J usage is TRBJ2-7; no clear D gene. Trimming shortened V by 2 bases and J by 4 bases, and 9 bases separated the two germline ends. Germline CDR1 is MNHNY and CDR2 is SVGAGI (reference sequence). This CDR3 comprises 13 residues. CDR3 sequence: CASSYTTVYEQYF. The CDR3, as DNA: TGTGCCAGCAGTTACACTACGGTTTACGAGCAGTACTTC.

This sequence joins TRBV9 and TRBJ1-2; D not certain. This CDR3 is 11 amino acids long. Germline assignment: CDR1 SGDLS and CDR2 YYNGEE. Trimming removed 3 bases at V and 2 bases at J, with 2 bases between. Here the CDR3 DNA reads TGTGCCAGCAGCGCCAACTATGGCTACACCTTC. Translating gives CASSANYGYTF. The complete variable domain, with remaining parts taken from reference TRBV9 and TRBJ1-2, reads DSGVTQTPKHLITATGQRVTLRCSPRSGDLSVYWYQQSLDQGLQFLIQYYNGEERAKGNILERFSAQQFPDLHSELNLSSLELGDSALYFCASSANYGYTFGSGTRLTVV.

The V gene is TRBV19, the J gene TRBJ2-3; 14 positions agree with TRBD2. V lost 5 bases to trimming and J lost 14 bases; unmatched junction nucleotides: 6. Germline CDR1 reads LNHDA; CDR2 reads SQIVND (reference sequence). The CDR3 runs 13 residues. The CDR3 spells CASSLTSGGAPYF. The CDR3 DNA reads TGTGCCAGTAGTCTGACTAGCGGGGGGGCCCCGTATTTT.

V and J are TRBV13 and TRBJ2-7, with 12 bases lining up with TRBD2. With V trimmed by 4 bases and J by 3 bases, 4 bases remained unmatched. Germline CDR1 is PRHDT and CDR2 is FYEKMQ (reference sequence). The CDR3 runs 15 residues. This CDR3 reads CASSYRTSGNYEQYF. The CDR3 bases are TGTGCCAGCAGCTACCGGACTAGCGGGAACTACGAGCAGTACTTC.

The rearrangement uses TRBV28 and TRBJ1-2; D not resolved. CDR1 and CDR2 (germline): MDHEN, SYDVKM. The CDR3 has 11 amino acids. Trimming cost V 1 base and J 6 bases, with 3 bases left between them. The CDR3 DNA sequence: TGTGCCAGCAGTTTATCTAATGGCTACACCTTC. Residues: CASSLSNGYTF.